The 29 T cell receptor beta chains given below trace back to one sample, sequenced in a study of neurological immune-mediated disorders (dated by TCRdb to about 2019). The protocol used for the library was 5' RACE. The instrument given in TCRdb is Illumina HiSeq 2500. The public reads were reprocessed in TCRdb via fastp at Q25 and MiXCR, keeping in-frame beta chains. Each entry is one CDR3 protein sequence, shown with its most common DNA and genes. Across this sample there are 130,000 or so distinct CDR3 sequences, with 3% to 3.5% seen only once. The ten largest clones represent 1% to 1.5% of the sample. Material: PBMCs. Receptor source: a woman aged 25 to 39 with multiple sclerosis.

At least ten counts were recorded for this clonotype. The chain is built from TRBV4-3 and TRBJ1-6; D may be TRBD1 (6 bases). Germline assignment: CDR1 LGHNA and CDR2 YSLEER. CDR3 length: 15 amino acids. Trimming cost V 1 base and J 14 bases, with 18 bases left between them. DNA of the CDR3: TGCGCCAGCAGCCAAGGGAGGAATGTAGGGGACACCCTCCACTTT. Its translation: CASSQGRNVGDTLHF.

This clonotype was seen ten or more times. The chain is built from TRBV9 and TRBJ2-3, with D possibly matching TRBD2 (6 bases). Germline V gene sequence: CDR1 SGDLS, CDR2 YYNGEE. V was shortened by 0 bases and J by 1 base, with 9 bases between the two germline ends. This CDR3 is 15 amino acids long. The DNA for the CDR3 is TGTGCCAGCAGCGTAGAGTGGGGGGGCACAGATACGCAGTATTTT. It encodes CASSVEWGGTDTQYF.

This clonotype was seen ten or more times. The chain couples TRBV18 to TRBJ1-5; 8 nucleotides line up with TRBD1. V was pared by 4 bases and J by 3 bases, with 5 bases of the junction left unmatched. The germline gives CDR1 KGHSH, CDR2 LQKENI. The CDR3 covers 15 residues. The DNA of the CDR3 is TGTGCCAGCTCACTCACAGGGGGGGACAATCAGCCCCAGCATTTT. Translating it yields CASSLTGGDNQPQHF.

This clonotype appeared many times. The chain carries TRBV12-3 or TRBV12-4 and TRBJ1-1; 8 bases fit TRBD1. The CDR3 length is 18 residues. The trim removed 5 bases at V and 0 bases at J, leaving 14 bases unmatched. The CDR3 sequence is CASSQSARTGWLNTEAFF. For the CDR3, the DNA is TGTGCCAGCAGTCAGTCGGCACGGACAGGGTGGTTGAACACTGAAGCTTTCTTT.

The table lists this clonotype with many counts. The CDR3 sequence: CASSLSGGGVVEQFF. The CDR3 DNA is TGTGCCAGCAGCTTGTCTGGCGGGGGTGTCGTTGAGCAGTTCTTC. The V gene is TRBV11-2, the J gene TRBJ2-1; TRBD2 agrees at 7 bases. The CDR3 covers 15 residues. Unmatched junction bases numbered 11, after V lost 3 bases and J lost 9 bases. Germline V lookup: CDR1 SGHAT, CDR2 FQNNGV.

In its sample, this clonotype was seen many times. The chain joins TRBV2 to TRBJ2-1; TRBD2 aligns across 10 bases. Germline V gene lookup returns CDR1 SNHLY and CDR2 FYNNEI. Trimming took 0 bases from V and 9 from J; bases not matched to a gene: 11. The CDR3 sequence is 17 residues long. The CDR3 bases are TGTGCCAGCAGTGAAGCAGGGACTAGCGTCCGAGTGAGTGAGCAGTTCTTC. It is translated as CASSEAGTSVRVSEQFF.

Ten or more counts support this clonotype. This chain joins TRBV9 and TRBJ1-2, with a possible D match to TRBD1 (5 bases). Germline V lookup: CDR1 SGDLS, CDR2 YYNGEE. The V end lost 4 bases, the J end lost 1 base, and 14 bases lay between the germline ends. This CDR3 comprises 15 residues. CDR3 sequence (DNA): TGTGCCAGCAGCCGGGGGTTTGGTGTTAACTATGGCTACACCTTC. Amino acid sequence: CASSRGFGVNYGYTF.

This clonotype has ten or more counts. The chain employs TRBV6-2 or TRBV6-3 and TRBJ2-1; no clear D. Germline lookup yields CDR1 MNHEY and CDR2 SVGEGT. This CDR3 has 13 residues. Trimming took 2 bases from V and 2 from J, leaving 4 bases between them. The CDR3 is CASSYLPYNEQFF. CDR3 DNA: TGTGCCAGCAGTTACCTCCCCTACAATGAGCAGTTCTTC.

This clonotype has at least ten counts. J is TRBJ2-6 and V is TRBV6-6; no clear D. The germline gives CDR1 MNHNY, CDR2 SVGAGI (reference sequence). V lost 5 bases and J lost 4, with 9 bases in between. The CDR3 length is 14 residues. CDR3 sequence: CASSGTAGANVLTF. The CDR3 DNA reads TGTGCCAGCAGTGGTACGGCCGGGGCCAACGTCCTGACTTTC.

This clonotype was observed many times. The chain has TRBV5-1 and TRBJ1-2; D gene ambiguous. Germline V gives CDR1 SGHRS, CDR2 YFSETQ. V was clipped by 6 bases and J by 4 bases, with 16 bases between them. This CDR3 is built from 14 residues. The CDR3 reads CASTREGQAYGYTF. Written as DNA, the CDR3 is TGCGCCAGCACCCGCGAGGGCCAAGCCTATGGCTACACCTTC.

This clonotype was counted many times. The CDR3 coding sequence is TGTGCCAGCAGCGTAGCTACCGTGGACGGCGGGGAGCTGTTTTTT. It specifies CASSVATVDGGELFF. The chain links TRBV9 to TRBJ2-2; D unresolved. Germline loops: CDR1 SGDLS, CDR2 YYNGEE. The CDR3 sequence is 15 residues long. V lost 0 bases to trimming and J lost 7 bases, with 13 bases between them.

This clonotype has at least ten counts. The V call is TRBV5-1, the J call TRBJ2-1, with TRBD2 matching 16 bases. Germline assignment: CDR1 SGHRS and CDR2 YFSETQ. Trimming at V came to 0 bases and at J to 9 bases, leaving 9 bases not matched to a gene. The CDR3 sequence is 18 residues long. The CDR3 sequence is CASSLGTGTSGGASEQFF. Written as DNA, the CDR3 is TGCGCCAGCAGCTTGGGGACCGGGACTAGCGGGGGGGCCTCTGAGCAGTTCTTC.

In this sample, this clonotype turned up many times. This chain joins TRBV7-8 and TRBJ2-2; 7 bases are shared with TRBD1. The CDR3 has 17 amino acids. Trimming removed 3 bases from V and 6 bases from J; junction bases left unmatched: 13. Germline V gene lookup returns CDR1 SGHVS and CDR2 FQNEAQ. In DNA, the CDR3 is TGTGCCAGCAGCTTGCGAGGGGGCGCGTATCAGGCCGGGGAGCTGTTTTTT. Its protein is CASSLRGGAYQAGELFF.

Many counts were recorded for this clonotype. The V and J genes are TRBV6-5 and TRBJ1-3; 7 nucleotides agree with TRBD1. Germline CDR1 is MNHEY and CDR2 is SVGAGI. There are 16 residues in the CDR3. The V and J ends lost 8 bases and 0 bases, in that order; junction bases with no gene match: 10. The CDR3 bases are TGTGCCAGCTGTCGGGCAGGGGGTCACTCTGGAAACACCATATATTTT. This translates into CASCRAGGHSGNTIYF.

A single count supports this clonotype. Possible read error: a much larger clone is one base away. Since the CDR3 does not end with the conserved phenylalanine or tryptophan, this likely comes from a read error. CDR3 region: CASSYRDRGDQPQHC. CDR3 nucleotide sequence: TGTGCCAGCAGTTACCGGGACAGGGGGGATCAGCCCCAGCATTGT. The chain links TRBV12-3 or TRBV12-4 to TRBJ1-5; 11 bases fit TRBD1. V dropped 4 bases and J dropped 5; count of bases not matched to a gene: 4. CDR3 length: 15 amino acids.

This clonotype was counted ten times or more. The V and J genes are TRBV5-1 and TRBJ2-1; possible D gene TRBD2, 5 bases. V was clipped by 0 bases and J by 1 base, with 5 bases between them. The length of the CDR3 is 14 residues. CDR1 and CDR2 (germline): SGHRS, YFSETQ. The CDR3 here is CASSLAGSYNEQFF. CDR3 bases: TGCGCCAGCAGCTTGGCGGGATCCTACAATGAGCAGTTCTTC.

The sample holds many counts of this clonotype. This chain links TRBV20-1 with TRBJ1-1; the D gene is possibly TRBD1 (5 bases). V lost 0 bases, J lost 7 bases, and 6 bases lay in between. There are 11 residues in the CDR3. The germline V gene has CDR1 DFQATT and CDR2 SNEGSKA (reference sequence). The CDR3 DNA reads TGCAGTGCTAGAGAAGACAGTGAAGCTTTCTTT. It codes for CSAREDSEAFF.

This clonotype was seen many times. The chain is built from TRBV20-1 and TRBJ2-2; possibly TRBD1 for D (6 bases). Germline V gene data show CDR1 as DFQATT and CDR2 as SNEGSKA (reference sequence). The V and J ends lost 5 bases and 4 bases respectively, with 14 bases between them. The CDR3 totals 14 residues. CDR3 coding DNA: TGCAGTGCTTTATCGCCGGACAGCACCGGGGAGCTGTTTTTT. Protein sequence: CSALSPDSTGELFF.

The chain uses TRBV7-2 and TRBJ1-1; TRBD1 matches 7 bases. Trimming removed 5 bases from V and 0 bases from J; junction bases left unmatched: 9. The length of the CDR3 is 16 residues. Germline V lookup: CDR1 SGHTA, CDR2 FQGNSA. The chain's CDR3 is CASSPNRGGLNTEAFF. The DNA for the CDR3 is TGTGCCAGCAGCCCCAACAGGGGAGGGCTGAACACTGAAGCTTTCTTT. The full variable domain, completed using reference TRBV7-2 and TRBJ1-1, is GAGVSQSPSNKVTEKGKDVELRCDPISGHTALYWYRQSLGQGLEFLIYFQGNSAPDKSGLPSDRFSAERTGGSVSTLTIQRTQQEDSAVYLCASSPNRGGLNTEAFFGQGTRLTVV.

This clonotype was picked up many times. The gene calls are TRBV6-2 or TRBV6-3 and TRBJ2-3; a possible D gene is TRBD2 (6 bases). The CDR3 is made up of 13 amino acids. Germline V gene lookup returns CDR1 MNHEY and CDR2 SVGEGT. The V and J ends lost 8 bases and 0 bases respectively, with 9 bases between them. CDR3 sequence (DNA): TGTGCCAGCGGAAGCGGGAGCACAGATACGCAGTATTTT. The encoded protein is CASGSGSTDTQYF.

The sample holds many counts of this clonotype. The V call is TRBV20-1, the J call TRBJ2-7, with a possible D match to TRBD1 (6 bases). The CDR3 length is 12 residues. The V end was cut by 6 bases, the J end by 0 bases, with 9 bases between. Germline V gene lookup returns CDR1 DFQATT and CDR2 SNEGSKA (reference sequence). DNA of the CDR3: TGCAGTGCCTGGACAGACTCCTACGAGCAGTACTTC. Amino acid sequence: CSAWTDSYEQYF.

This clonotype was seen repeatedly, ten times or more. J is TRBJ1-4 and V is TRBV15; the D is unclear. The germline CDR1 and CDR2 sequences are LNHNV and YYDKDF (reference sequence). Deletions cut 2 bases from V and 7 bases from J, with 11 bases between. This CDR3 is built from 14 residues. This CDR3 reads CATSRTNGGEKLFF. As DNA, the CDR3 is TGTGCCACCAGCAGAACTAACGGTGGTGAAAAACTGTTTTTT.

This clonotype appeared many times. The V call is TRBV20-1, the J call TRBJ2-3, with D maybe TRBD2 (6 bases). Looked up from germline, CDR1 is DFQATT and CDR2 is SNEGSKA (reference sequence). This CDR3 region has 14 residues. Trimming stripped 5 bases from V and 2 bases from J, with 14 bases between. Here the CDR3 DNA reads TGCAGTGCTCGTGGTCGGGGGTCCACAGATACGCAGTATTTT. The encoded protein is CSARGRGSTDTQYF.

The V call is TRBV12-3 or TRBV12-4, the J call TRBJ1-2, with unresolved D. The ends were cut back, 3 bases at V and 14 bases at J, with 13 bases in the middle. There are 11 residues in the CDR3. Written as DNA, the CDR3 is TGTGCCAGCAGTTTGGTTTCGGGTTATACCTTC. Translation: CASSLVSGYTF.

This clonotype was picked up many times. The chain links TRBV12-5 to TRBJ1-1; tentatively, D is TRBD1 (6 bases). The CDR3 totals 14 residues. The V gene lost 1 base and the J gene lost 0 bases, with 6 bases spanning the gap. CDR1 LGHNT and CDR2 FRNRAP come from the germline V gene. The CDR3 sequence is CASGLGGLNTEAFF. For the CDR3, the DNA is TGTGCTAGTGGTTTGGGGGGGCTGAACACTGAAGCTTTCTTT. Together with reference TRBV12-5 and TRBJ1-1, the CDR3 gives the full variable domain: DARVTQTPRHKVTEMGQEVTMRCQPILGHNTVFWYRQTMMQGLELLAYFRNRAPLDDSGMPKDRFSAEMPDATLATLKIQPSEPRDSAVYFCASGLGGLNTEAFFGQGTRLTVV.

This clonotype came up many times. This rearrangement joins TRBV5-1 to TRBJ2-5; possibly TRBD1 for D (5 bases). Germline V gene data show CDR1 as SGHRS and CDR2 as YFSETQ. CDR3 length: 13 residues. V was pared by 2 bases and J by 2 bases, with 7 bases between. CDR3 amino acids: CASSLRTQETQYF. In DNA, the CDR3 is TGCGCCAGCAGCTTAAGGACACAAGAGACCCAGTACTTC.

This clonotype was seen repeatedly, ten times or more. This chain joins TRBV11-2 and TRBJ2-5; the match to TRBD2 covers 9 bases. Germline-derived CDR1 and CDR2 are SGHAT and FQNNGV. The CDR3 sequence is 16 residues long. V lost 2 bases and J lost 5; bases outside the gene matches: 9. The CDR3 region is CASSLLAGLGGETQYF. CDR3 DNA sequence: TGTGCCAGCAGCTTACTAGCGGGGCTCGGAGGGGAGACCCAGTACTTC.

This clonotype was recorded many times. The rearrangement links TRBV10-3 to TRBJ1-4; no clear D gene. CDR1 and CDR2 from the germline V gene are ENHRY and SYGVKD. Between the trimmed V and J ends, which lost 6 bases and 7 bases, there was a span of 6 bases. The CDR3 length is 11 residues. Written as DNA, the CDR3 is TGTGCCATCAGGGATGGTGAAAAACTGTTTTTT. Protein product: CAIRDGEKLFF.

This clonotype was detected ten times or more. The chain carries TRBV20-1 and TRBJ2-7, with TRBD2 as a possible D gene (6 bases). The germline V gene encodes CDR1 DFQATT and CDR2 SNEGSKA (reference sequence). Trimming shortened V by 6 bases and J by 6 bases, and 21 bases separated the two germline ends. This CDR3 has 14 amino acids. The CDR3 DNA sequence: TGCAGTGCCAAGAACCAGGGTCGCGGGGTCGAGCAGTACTTC. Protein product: CSAKNQGRGVEQYF.